The rows below give T cell receptor beta chains drawn from one sample of a study of a mutant IDH1 vaccine in newly diagnosed glioma. Their cognate antigens are unknown. Measured with immunoSEQ multiplex PCR; TCRdb has only the in-frame clones, and not every one. The table has about 61,000 clones, 75% to 90% seen once. The specimen comprised PBMCs, sampled from a glioma patient whose treatment included an IDH1 peptide vaccine. These receptors were obtained from a man aged 45-65 years with glioma. Both conserved end residues are part of each CDR3. The D gene is left open where the match is weak. Size values are once, few and many counts, or a class for expanded clones, and some rows have none.

j_gene	abundance	v_gene	d_gene	CDR3nt	CDR3aa
TRBJ1-1	few	TRBV13	NA	TGTGCCAGCACCTCCATCGGGGGCACTGAAGCTTTCTTT	CASTSIGGTEAFF
TRBJ2-5	NA	TRBV11-2	NA	TGTGCCAGCAGCCGGGTCCCTCAGGGGACCCAAGAGACCCAGTACTTC	CASSRVPQGTQETQYF
TRBJ2-6	NA	TRBV19	NA	TGTGCCAGTAGTAACTCTGGGGCCAACGTCCTGACTTTC	CASSNSGANVLTF
TRBJ1-5	NA	TRBV2	NA	TGTGCCAGCAGTGGAGGGGCCGGGAATCAGCCCCAGCATTTT	CASSGGAGNQPQHF
TRBJ2-2	NA	TRBV14	NA	TGTGCCAGCAGCCAAGAGGGGGCATTCGCCGGGGAGCTGTTTTTT	CASSQEGAFAGELFF
TRBJ1-3	NA	TRBV6-5	NA	TGTGCCGCAAGGGGAGCAGGAAACACCATATATTTT	CAARGAGNTIYF
TRBJ2-2	NA	TRBV25-1	TRBD1	TGTGCCAGCAGTGAATATTACAGGGACAGAGAGGACACCGGGGAGCTGTTTTTT	CASSEYYRDREDTGELFF
TRBJ2-3	NA	TRBV7-8	TRBD2	TGTGCCAGCAGGGCTAGCGGGGGGATCTCAGATACGCAGTATTTT	CASRASGGISDTQYF
TRBJ1-2	NA	TRBV27	NA	TGTGCCAGCAGACGATCGGGACTGGACTATGGCTACACCTTC	CASRRSGLDYGYTF
TRBJ1-2	NA	TRBV27	TRBD1	TGTGCCAGCAGAATTCCCACAGGGGGCGGCTATGGCTACACCTTC	CASRIPTGGGYGYTF
TRBJ1-3	NA	TRBV18	NA	TGTGCCAGCTCACCGGTCGCAGGGGAAGGCTCTGGAAACACCATATATTTT	CASSPVAGEGSGNTIYF
TRBJ2-7	NA	TRBV7-8	NA	TGTGCCAGCAGCCCGGGACGGTCTACCTACGAGCAGTACTTC	CASSPGRSTYEQYF
TRBJ2-5	once	TRBV21-1	NA	TGTGCCAGCAGCAAAGGGAAGTTTCAAGAGACCCAGTACTTC	CASSKGKFQETQYF
TRBJ2-1	NA	TRBV11-2	NA	TGTGCCAGCAGGACCGGGCTTGGGACCTACAATGAGCAGTTCTTC	CASRTGLGTYNEQFF
TRBJ1-5	NA	TRBV21-1	NA	TGTGCCAGCAGCCAGAGGAGTTGTAGCAATCAGCCCCAGCATTTT	CASSQRSCSNQPQHF
TRBJ2-3	NA	TRBV19	NA	TGTGCCACCGGGCAGACAGATACGCAGTATTTT	CATGQTDTQYF
TRBJ2-3	NA	TRBV19	TRBD2	TGTGCCAGTAGTATGGGGGACTACAGCACAGATACGCAGTATTTT	CASSMGDYSTDTQYF
TRBJ2-1	NA	TRBV6-5	TRBD2	TGTGCCAGCAGTGCAAGCGGGAGGGCCTACAATGAGCAGTTCTTC	CASSASGRAYNEQFF
TRBJ1-3	NA	TRBV30	NA	TGTGCCTGGCAGCGGGGGAGCTCTGGAAACACCATATATTTT	CAWQRGSSGNTIYF
TRBJ2-5	NA	TRBV15	NA	TGTGCCACCAGCGGCTACCCCCAAGAGACCCAGTACTTC	CATSGYPQETQYF
TRBJ2-7	NA	TRBV7-6	NA	TGTGCCAGCAGCTTCTCCGAAACGGGGGAGCAGTACTTC	CASSFSETGEQYF
TRBJ1-3	NA	TRBV10-3	NA	TGTGCCATCTTCGGGGGGATAAGTGGAAACACCATATATTTT	CAIFGGISGNTIYF
TRBJ1-3	once	TRBV5-1	NA	TGCGCCAGCAGCTTGGACACCTCTGGAAACACCATATATTTT	CASSLDTSGNTIYF
TRBJ1-2	NA	TRBV19	NA	TGTGCCAGTAGTACCGGGGGTGGTCAATATGGCTACACCTTC	CASSTGGGQYGYTF
TRBJ2-2	once	TRBV21-1	NA	TGTGCCGAATCCCCAGGGGGGAAGAACACCGGGGAGCTGTTTTTT	CAESPGGKNTGELFF
TRBJ1-4	NA	TRBV5-4	NA	TGTGCCAGCAGTTTTGAGGGTGCAACTAATGAAAAACTGTTTTTT	CASSFEGATNEKLFF
TRBJ2-3	NA	TRBV7-9	NA	TGTGCCAGCAGCTTAATATATGAGCGGGCCATCGATACGCAGTATTTT	CASSLIYERAIDTQYF
TRBJ1-1	many	TRBV18	TRBD1	TGTGCCAGCTCAATCCGCGAGAGACAGGGGAACATGAACACTGAAGCTTTCTTT	CASSIRERQGNMNTEAFF
TRBJ2-3	NA	TRBV4-1	TRBD2	TGCGCCAGCAGCCAAGAAGGACTAGAGTGGTACGGCACAGATACGCAGTATTTT	CASSQEGLEWYGTDTQYF
TRBJ1-1	NA	TRBV5-5	NA	TGTGCCAGCAGCGCCCGGAGAATGAACACTGAAGCTTTCTTT	CASSARRMNTEAFF
TRBJ1-2	NA	TRBV4-1	NA	TGCGCCAGCAGCCAAGAAGGCGTAGCCAACATTTATGGCTACACCTTC	CASSQEGVANIYGYTF
TRBJ2-7	NA	TRBV6-6	NA	TGTGCCAGCAGTCGAGACAGAGTCTACGAGCAGTACTTC	CASSRDRVYEQYF
TRBJ2-4	NA	TRBV6-5	TRBD1	TGTGCCAGCAGTTACTATGCACAGGGGCGAGGAAACATTCAGTACTTC	CASSYYAQGRGNIQYF
TRBJ1-1	few	TRBV2	TRBD1	TGTGCCAGCAGTCTCCGACAGGGGGACACTGAAGCTTTCTTT	CASSLRQGDTEAFF
TRBJ2-3	NA	TRBV5-6	TRBD2	TGTGCCAGCAGCTTGCCACCCCGGACTAGCGGGGCCCCAGATACGCAGTATTTT	CASSLPPRTSGAPDTQYF
TRBJ2-3	NA	TRBV5-1	NA	TGCGCCAGCAGCTCCTACCGTTTTCCCCCAGATACGCAGTATTTT	CASSSYRFPPDTQYF
TRBJ2-3	NA	TRBV29-1	NA	TGCAGCGCTGACCGGGATCTTCTTACAGATACGCAGTATTTT	CSADRDLLTDTQYF
TRBJ1-2	NA	TRBV6-5	NA	TGTGCCAGCAAATTTTCAGGGGTGGCCTATGGCTACACCTTC	CASKFSGVAYGYTF
TRBJ1-5	NA	TRBV7-2	NA	TGTGCCAGCAGCTTGGGAGGGATTAGCAATCAGCCCCAGCATTTT	CASSLGGISNQPQHF
TRBJ1-3	few	TRBV5-3	NA	TGTGCCAGATTACAGGGCTCTGGAAACACCATATATTTT	CARLQGSGNTIYF
TRBJ1-1	NA	TRBV4-1	TRBD1	TGCGCCACCAAAGGGGGCATGAACACTGAAGCTTTCTTT	CATKGGMNTEAFF
TRBJ2-2	few	TRBV18	NA	TGTGCCAGCTCACCACCGAGGAACACCGGGGAGCTGTTTTTT	CASSPPRNTGELFF
TRBJ2-3	NA	TRBV7-5	NA	TGTGCCAGAAGCCGCAATGCCGACCGACCTCCCCGAGATACGCAGTATTTT	CARSRNADRPPRDTQYF
TRBJ2-3	NA	TRBV5-1	NA	TGCGCCAGCAGCCCATTCGCAGGGTCTGCAGATACGCAGTATTTT	CASSPFAGSADTQYF
TRBJ1-3	NA	TRBV4-1	NA	TGCGCCAGCAGCCACATGAACGTCCGTTCGGGGGACTCTGGAAACACCATATATTTT	CASSHMNVRSGDSGNTIYF
TRBJ2-2	NA	TRBV2	TRBD2	TGTGCCAGCAGTGATTCCCCGGGACTAGGGGCCACCGGGGAGCTGTTTTTT	CASSDSPGLGATGELFF
TRBJ2-1	NA	TRBV5-1	TRBD2	TGCGCCAGCAGCTCCCAGGGGACTAGCGGTGAGCAGTTCTTC	CASSSQGTSGEQFF
TRBJ1-5	NA	TRBV30	NA	TGTGCCTGGACGGGGGGACCAAATCAGCCCCAGCATTTT	CAWTGGPNQPQHF
TRBJ1-5	once	TRBV6-6	TRBD1	TGTGCCAGCGCTGCCGGGACAGGGGGCAGCAATCAGCCCCAGCATTTT	CASAAGTGGSNQPQHF
TRBJ2-7	NA	TRBV13	NA	TGTGCCAGCAGCTTCCTGACAGATGGGCAGTACTTC	CASSFLTDGQYF
TRBJ2-3	NA	TRBV5-1	NA	TGCGCCAGCAGCTTGGAGGGGAAGAACACAGATACGCAGTATTTT	CASSLEGKNTDTQYF